These 12 T cell receptor beta chains came from one sample sequenced in a study of beta chain features in type 1 diabetes. The entirety of the isolated RNA underwent reverse transcription, so expressed TCRB transcripts were sequenced. Clones were sequenced by immunoSEQ multiplex PCR, and TCRdb holds only the in-frame ones, with some missing. The table lists under 500,000 clones, 30% of them singletons. Sequencing was carried out using naive CD4+ T cells from blood. The receptor source for this set is a man aged 18-30 years in good health.

This clone was counted between two and nine times. This chain connects TRBV2 to TRBJ2-3; 10 bases line up with TRBD2. Trimming at V came to 8 bases and at J to 6 bases, leaving 8 bases not matched to a gene. Germline values: CDR1 SNHLY, CDR2 FYNNEI. The CDR3 loop spans 14 amino acids. CDR3: CASVLAGVGDTQYF. The CDR3 DNA is TGTGCCAGCGTCCTAGCGGGAGTCGGGGATACGCAGTATTTT.

The genes are TRBV18 and TRBJ2-3; D is ambiguous. CDR1 is KGHSH, CDR2 LQKENI, per germline. This CDR3 has 11 residues. Trimming removed 4 bases at V and 6 bases at J, with 5 bases between. The CDR3 spells CASSRVDTQYF. DNA of the CDR3: TGTGCCAGCTCACGGGTCGATACGCAGTATTTT.

There are a few counts of this clone. This chain uses TRBV10-3 with TRBJ2-5; D remains ambiguous. This CDR3 region has 12 residues. Trimming shortened V by 2 bases and J by 0 bases, and 1 base separated the two germline ends. CDR1 and CDR2 from the germline V gene are ENHRY and SYGVKD. The CDR3 sequence: CAISEHQETQYF. CDR3 DNA sequence: TGTGCCATCAGTGAGCACCAAGAGACCCAGTACTTC.

The chain combines TRBV29-1 with TRBJ2-6, with 10 bases aligning to TRBD1. Trimming at V came to 6 bases and at J to 1 base, leaving 9 bases not matched to a gene. The CDR3 length is 17 residues. Per the germline V gene, CDR1 is SQVTM and CDR2 is ANQGSEA. CDR3 nucleotide sequence: TGCAGCGTCTTGGGACAGGGGTGGTCGTCTGGGGCCAACGTCCTGACTTTC. Translating it yields CSVLGQGWSSGANVLTF.

This clone came up a few times. The V call is TRBV7-2, the J call TRBJ2-3; D remains unclear. This CDR3 has 15 amino acids. The germline V and J ends were trimmed by 5 bases and 4 bases, with 16 bases remaining between them. Germline-derived CDR1 and CDR2 are SGHTA and FQGNSA. The CDR3 here is CASSRNPKGSDTQYF. As DNA, the CDR3 is TGTGCCAGCAGCCGAAACCCGAAGGGATCAGATACGCAGTATTTT.

The V and J genes are TRBV28 and TRBJ2-5; TRBD1 agrees at 8 bases. J lost 5 bases, V lost 4 bases, and 6 bases had no gene match. Germline assignment: CDR1 MDHEN and CDR2 SYDVKM. The CDR3 is made up of 14 amino acids. CDR3 bases: TGTGCCAGCAGTTCGGACAGGGCTGGGGAGACCCAGTACTTC. Its protein product is CASSSDRAGETQYF.

The chain joins TRBV7-8 to TRBJ2-3; a weak D match, TRBD2 (5 bases). This CDR3 contains 15 residues. Trimming left V 4 bases short and J 0 bases short, with 11 bases between. Germline V gene sequence: CDR1 SGHVS, CDR2 FQNEAQ. CDR3 loop: CASSSRAPSTDTQYF. Here the CDR3 DNA reads TGTGCCAGCAGCTCGAGGGCCCCTAGCACAGATACGCAGTATTTT.

The J gene is TRBJ2-7, the V gene TRBV25-1; no firm D call. V was cut by 2 bases and J by 4 bases, with 12 bases left in between. The CDR3 totals 14 residues. CDR1 is MGHDK and CDR2 is SYGVNS in the germline V gene. The CDR3 sequence: CASSEIGRSYEQYF. CDR3 DNA: TGTGCCAGCAGTGAAATTGGCAGGTCGTACGAGCAGTACTTC.

The chain has TRBV2 and TRBJ2-3; D assignment may be TRBD1 or TRBD2 (6 bases each). The CDR3 has 14 residues. Per the germline V gene, CDR1 is SNHLY and CDR2 is FYNNEI. The V end was cut by 9 bases, the J end by 4 bases, with 17 bases between. CDR3 in DNA: TGTGCCAGTTACGGGGGCGGGAAGGCAGATACGCAGTATTTT. It specifies CASYGGGKADTQYF.

The CDR3: CAWSAGQGNNEQFF. The CDR3 nucleotides read TGTGCCTGGAGTGCGGGACAGGGGAACAATGAGCAGTTCTTC. The V call is TRBV30, the J call TRBJ2-1, with 10 nucleotides matching TRBD1. Trimming cost V 1 base and J 5 bases; bases outside gene matches: 2. The V gene's germline CDR1 is GTSNPN and CDR2 SVGIG (reference sequence). The CDR3 spans 14 residues.

This clone came up a few times. This chain joins TRBV30 and TRBJ2-5; D gene ambiguous. CDR1 GTSNPN and CDR2 SVGIG come from the germline V gene (reference sequence). The length of the CDR3 is 12 residues. Trimming left V 0 bases short and J 5 bases short, with 7 bases between. CDR3 coding DNA: TGTGCCTGGAGTGTACGGGTGGAGACCCAGTACTTC. Protein: CAWSVRVETQYF.

This clone was recorded a few times. The V and J genes are TRBV25-1 and TRBJ2-5; unclear D gene. Trimming took off 0 bases at V and 3 bases at J, with 5 bases between the two ends. Germline V gene data show CDR1 as MGHDK and CDR2 as SYGVNS. The CDR3 consists of 13 residues. In DNA form, the CDR3 reads TGTGCCAGCAGTGAATACTCCAAAGAGACCCAGTACTTC. It is translated as CASSEYSKETQYF.